The 26 T cell receptor beta chains reported below all come from one sample, sequenced in a study of T-cell reconstitution after alpha-beta-depleted transplantation in children. Library preparation (for TCRbeta) was performed with unique molecular identifiers. MiXCR was run by TCRdb on the PCR reads, yielding one entry per CDR3 protein. The sample yields over 85,000 distinct CDR3 sequences, approximately 6% seen once. The sequenced sample was PBMCs, mostly from graft donor cells, obtained 60 days after TCRalphabeta/CD19-depleted stem cell transplant. These receptors were collected from a female patient aged 2 to 10 who had a stem cell transplant for Fanconi anemia, so the T cells may come from the graft donor.

There are many counts of this clonotype. The rearrangement joins TRBV12-3 or TRBV12-4 to TRBJ2-7, with 9 bases identical to TRBD2. V lost 3 bases and J lost 3; bases outside the gene matches: 0. The CDR3 runs 13 residues. CDR3 loop: CASSLRGGYEQYF. The DNA for the CDR3 is TGTGCCAGCAGTTTGCGGGGGGGCTACGAGCAGTACTTC.

This clonotype was seen ten or more times. This chain connects TRBV20-1 to TRBJ1-1; D not certain. The germline V gene encodes CDR1 DFQATT and CDR2 SNEGSKA (reference sequence). Trimming left V 3 bases short and J 1 base short, with 12 bases between. This CDR3 contains 14 residues. The DNA for the CDR3 is TGCAGTGCTAGCGCTTTGACGGGGAACACTGAAGCTTTCTTT. Translation gives CSASALTGNTEAFF.

This clonotype showed up many times. The chain employs TRBV20-1 and TRBJ2-3, with 8 bases fitting TRBD2. This CDR3 is 12 amino acids long. Germline values: CDR1 DFQATT, CDR2 SNEGSKA (reference sequence). V lost 3 bases and J lost 4; bases outside the gene matches: 0. The CDR3 protein is CSASGRADTQYF. The CDR3 DNA is TGCAGTGCTAGCGGGAGGGCAGATACGCAGTATTTT.

The chain recombines TRBV30 with TRBJ1-6; D uncertain. The CDR3 is 15 residues long. The V and J ends lost 4 bases and 7 bases respectively, with 17 bases between them. The germline V gene encodes CDR1 GTSNPN and CDR2 SVGIG (reference sequence). This CDR3 is CAWKGEATVNSPLHF. The CDR3 coding sequence is TGTGCCTGGAAGGGAGAGGCGACGGTGAATTCACCCCTCCACTTT.

This clonotype was recorded many times. This chain links TRBV5-1 with TRBJ2-2; TRBD2 is a possible D gene (5 bases). Germline CDR1 reads SGHRS; CDR2 reads YFSETQ. V gave up 2 bases and J gave up 6 bases, with 14 bases separating them. The CDR3 sequence is 15 residues long. The chain's CDR3 is CASSFSGSTAGELFF. In DNA form, the CDR3 reads TGCGCCAGCAGCTTCTCGGGGTCGACGGCCGGGGAGCTGTTTTTT.

The chain links TRBV7-9 to TRBJ2-7, with a possible D match to TRBD1 (5 bases). With 2 bases removed from V and 5 bases from J, the gap between germline ends came to 16 bases. CDR1 SEHNR and CDR2 FQNEAQ come from the germline V gene (reference sequence). The CDR3 totals 15 residues. The CDR3 spells CASSLIGTGVDEQYF. CDR3 nucleotides: TGTGCCAGCAGCTTAATTGGTACAGGAGTAGACGAGCAGTACTTC.

This clonotype was recorded at least ten times. The chain joins TRBV5-1 to TRBJ2-7; TRBD2 aligns across 10 bases. Germline-derived CDR1 and CDR2 are SGHRS and YFSETQ. The CDR3 covers 15 residues. The ends lost 3 bases at V and 4 bases at J; junction bases unmatched: 7. CDR3 in DNA: TGCGCCAGCAGCTCGCCGGGACTAGCGAAGTACGAGCAGTACTTC. Translated: CASSSPGLAKYEQYF.

This clonotype was recorded at least ten times. This chain connects TRBV14 to TRBJ2-1, with D unresolved. The CDR3 consists of 11 residues. The V gene lost 0 bases and the J gene lost 16 bases, with 10 bases spanning the gap. The V gene's germline CDR1 is SGHDN and CDR2 FVKESK. The CDR3 DNA is TGTGCCAGCAGCCAAGAGGTGCTGTATTTCTTC. Protein sequence: CASSQEVLYFF.

This clonotype came up a few times. This chain connects TRBV7-2 to TRBJ2-1; D gene uncertain. Trimming shortened V by 3 bases and J by 15 bases, and 18 bases separated the two germline ends. The CDR3 length is 13 residues. Per the germline V gene, CDR1 is SGHTA and CDR2 is FQGNSA. The CDR3 bases are TGTGCCAGCAGCTTGGAATGGGGTGTCCAGCTGTTCTTC. Translating it yields CASSLEWGVQLFF.

This chain links TRBV19 with TRBJ2-7, with D possibly being TRBD2 (6 bases). CDR1 and CDR2 from the germline V gene are LNHDA and SQIVND (reference sequence). This CDR3 has 15 residues. V was pared by 4 bases and J by 3 bases, with 16 bases between. For the CDR3, the DNA is TGTGCCAGTAGTACCCAGGGACGGAGGGACTACGAGCAGTACTTC. This translates into CASSTQGRRDYEQYF.

In this sample, this clonotype turned up many times. This chain uses TRBV12-3 or TRBV12-4 with TRBJ2-7; D uncertain. The germline V and J ends were trimmed by 3 bases and 2 bases, with 8 bases remaining between them. The CDR3 totals 13 residues. CDR3 bases: TGTGCCAGCAGTTTTACAGCCCCCTACGAGCAGTACTTC. Translating it yields CASSFTAPYEQYF.

This clonotype has a count of ten or more. The chain recombines TRBV11-2 with TRBJ2-4; D gene uncertain. CDR1 SGHAT and CDR2 FQNNGV come from the germline V gene. V lost 1 base, J lost 0 bases, and 19 bases lay in between. The CDR3 is 19 amino acids. Here the CDR3 reads CASSLVAGSDVLAKNIQYF. Here the CDR3 DNA reads TGTGCCAGCAGCTTAGTGGCAGGTTCAGACGTTTTAGCCAAAAACATTCAGTACTTC.

This clonotype was seen more than once but under ten times. The chain couples TRBV25-1 to TRBJ2-7; the D gene is possibly TRBD1 (7 bases). The CDR3 covers 16 residues. CDR1 and CDR2 from the germline V gene are MGHDK and SYGVNS. V lost 1 base and J 2 bases, leaving 15 bases between the germline ends. The CDR3 DNA follows: TGTGCCAGCAGTGAATCTTTCCAGGGGGGTGCCTACGAGCAGTACTTC. Translating it yields CASSESFQGGAYEQYF.

This clonotype showed up many times. The chain couples TRBV3-1 to TRBJ2-5, with D possibly being TRBD1 (6 bases). Germline V lookup: CDR1 LGHDT, CDR2 YNNKEL (reference sequence). Between the trimmed V and J ends, which lost 1 base and 5 bases, there was a span of 11 bases. The CDR3 extends over 14 amino acids. CDR3 protein: CASSQVNRDETQYF. CDR3 DNA sequence: TGTGCCAGCAGCCAAGTGAACAGGGATGAGACCCAGTACTTC.

This clonotype was seen many times. J is TRBJ2-1 and V is TRBV12-3 or TRBV12-4, with D uncertain. Trimming left V 2 bases short and J 4 bases short, with 3 bases between. This CDR3 is 12 amino acids long. This CDR3 reads CASSLLYNEQFF. CDR3 coding DNA: TGTGCCAGCAGTTTACTGTACAATGAGCAGTTCTTC.

As concerns this clonotype: This may stem from a read error, because a much larger clone lies one nucleotide away. The chain carries TRBV6-4 and TRBJ2-7, with TRBD1 matching 9 bases. This CDR3 is built from 18 residues. Germline V gene lookup returns CDR1 MRHNA and CDR2 SNTAGT. The DNA for the CDR3 is TGTGCCTGCAGTAGGAATCGCCGTACGGACAGGGGTTCCTACGAGCAGTACTTC. Amino acid sequence: CACSRNRRTDRGSYEQYF.

J is TRBJ1-2 and V is TRBV30; D ambiguous. V was trimmed by 4 bases and J by 2 bases, leaving 8 bases between them. The CDR3 runs 12 residues. Germline V CDR1 and CDR2: GTSNPN, SVGIG (reference sequence). The CDR3 DNA is TGTGCCTGGAAGGGTTTCAACTATGGCTACACCTTC. As protein: CAWKGFNYGYTF.

This clonotype was observed a few times. The chain employs TRBV25-1 and TRBJ2-4; TRBD2 is a possible D gene (6 bases). This CDR3 is 17 amino acids long. Trimming removed 3 bases at V and 0 bases at J, with 15 bases between. Germline-derived CDR1 and CDR2 are MGHDK and SYGVNS. DNA of the CDR3: TGTGCCAGCAGTGAGTCTGGAGGGATCCTAGCCAAAAACATTCAGTACTTC. Translated, it gives CASSESGGILAKNIQYF.

This clonotype was observed at least ten times. The rearrangement joins TRBV10-1 to TRBJ2-1; no clear D gene. V was cut by 3 bases and J by 4 bases, with 13 bases left in between. This CDR3 has 15 amino acids. Germline V lookup: CDR1 WNHNN, CDR2 SYGVQD (reference sequence). The CDR3 loop is CASSDPSFGYNEQFF. CDR3 DNA sequence: TGCGCCAGCAGTGACCCGTCCTTTGGATACAATGAGCAGTTCTTC.

Many counts were recorded for this clonotype. The rearrangement links TRBV2 to TRBJ2-3, with 11 bases aligning to TRBD2. The CDR3 has 17 amino acids. Losses at the gene ends were 6 bases for V and 1 base for J; bases not matched to a gene: 9. Germline CDR1 is SNHLY and CDR2 is FYNNEI. CDR3: CASRKGLADRGTDTQYF. The CDR3 nucleotides read TGTGCCAGCAGGAAGGGACTAGCGGATCGAGGCACAGATACGCAGTATTTT.

The chain carries TRBV12-3 or TRBV12-4 and TRBJ2-5; D perhaps matches TRBD1 (5 bases). CDR3 length: 15 residues. V gave up 7 bases and J gave up 1 base, with 16 bases separating them. Written as DNA, the CDR3 is TGTGCCAGCACTATGACTGGGCAGGGCCAAGAGACCCAGTACTTC. Translated: CASTMTGQGQETQYF.

This clonotype appeared a few times. This chain connects TRBV9 to TRBJ2-1; tentatively, D is TRBD1 or TRBD2 (5 bases each). The V end was cut by 2 bases, the J end by 6 bases, with 18 bases between. The germline gives CDR1 SGDLS, CDR2 YYNGEE. This CDR3 region has 16 residues. This CDR3 is CASSVLRGGTTNEQFF. In DNA, the CDR3 is TGTGCCAGCAGCGTGCTACGTGGGGGAACGACCAATGAGCAGTTCTTC.

There are many counts of this clonotype. The V gene is TRBV12-3 or TRBV12-4, the J gene TRBJ2-5; D uncertain. Trimming pared 3 bases from V and 4 bases from J, leaving 9 bases between. The CDR3 extends over 13 amino acids. As DNA, the CDR3 is TGTGCCAGCAGTTTGGCTAGTACAGAGACCCAGTACTTC. This gives the protein CASSLASTETQYF.

The genes are TRBV5-1 and TRBJ2-3; D remains unclear. This CDR3 is built from 13 residues. Per the germline V gene, CDR1 is SGHRS and CDR2 is YFSETQ. V was clipped by 0 bases and J by 2 bases, with 4 bases between them. The CDR3 bases are TGCGCCAGCAGCTTGGAAAACACAGATACGCAGTATTTT. This translates into CASSLENTDTQYF. The complete variable domain, with remaining parts taken from reference TRBV5-1 and TRBJ2-3, reads KAGVTQTPRYLIKTRGQQVTLSCSPISGHRSVSWYQQTPGQGLQFLFEYFSETQRNKGNFPGRFSGRQFSNSRSEMNVSTLELGDSALYLCASSLENTDTQYFGPGTRLTVL.

This clonotype showed up many times. The chain is built from TRBV7-9 and TRBJ2-3; D is ambiguous. This CDR3 is built from 14 residues. V was shortened by 6 bases and J by 2 bases, with 12 bases between the two germline ends. Germline V gene data show CDR1 as SEHNR and CDR2 as FQNEAQ (reference sequence). CDR3 in amino acids: CASSLLGVTDTQYF. CDR3 DNA sequence: TGTGCCAGCAGTTTGCTTGGGGTCACAGATACGCAGTATTTT.

The rearrangement links TRBV20-1 to TRBJ1-5; 9 bases are shared with TRBD1. J was trimmed by 4 bases and V by 4 bases; bases with no gene match: 11. Germline CDR1 reads DFQATT; CDR2 reads SNEGSKA (reference sequence). The CDR3 extends over 16 amino acids. The CDR3 DNA reads TGCAGTGCTACCCCCTCCGGACAGGGGTTTAATCAGCCCCAGCATTTT. Its translation is CSATPSGQGFNQPQHF.